This T cell receptor (beta chain) was captured by sequencing in a study of blood T cell repertoires in COVID-19. In the study overall: Some COVID-19 samples were acute and others convalescent; all came from the United States, Italy and Spain.

The protocol was immunoSEQ multiplex PCR, while the TCRdb copy is restricted to in-frame clones and leaves out a portion. The data show about 90,000 clones, about 90% seen once. The CDR3 has 17 residues. With V trimmed by 1 base and J by 7 bases, 11 bases remained unmatched. Germline loops: CDR1 MGHDK, CDR2 SYGVNS. The receptor was derived from a human donor with active COVID-19. The donor label of this sample is uncertain. The gene calls are TRBV25-1 and TRBJ2-5, with 11 bases lining up with TRBD2. The source material was peripheral blood. CDR3 bases: TGTGCCAGCAGTGAATTAAGACTAGCGGGGAGGGGGACGACCCAGTACTTC. Translated, it gives CASSELRLAGRGTTQYF. The full variable domain, with the rest looked up from reference TRBV25-1 and TRBJ2-5, is EADIYQTPRYLVIGTGKKITLECSQTMGHDKMYWYQQDPGMELHLIHYSYGVNSTEKGDLSSESTVSRIRTEHFPLTLESARPSHTSQYLCASSELRLAGRGTTQYFGPGTRLLVL.